This entry lists 24 T cell receptor beta chains sequenced from one sample in a study of cytomegalovirus exposure and HLA in healthy donors. Generated by immunoSEQ multiplex PCR, the TCRdb table keeps only in-frame clones and is missing some. The sample carries 150,000 to 200,000 clones, about 85% recorded once. Sequencing input: PBMCs. These TCRs come from a man between 18 and 35 years old in good health and CMV-seropositive.

The chain uses TRBV5-1 and TRBJ2-3; D possibly corresponds to TRBD2 (7 bases). Between the trimmed V and J ends, which lost 5 bases and 5 bases, there was a span of 9 bases. Germline V gives CDR1 SGHRS, CDR2 YFSETQ. This CDR3 is 12 amino acids long. CDR3 sequence (DNA): TGCGCCAGCAGGGGAGGGGGAGATACGCAGTATTTT. This codes for CASRGGGDTQYF.

The gene calls are TRBV5-5 and TRBJ1-2; D gene uncertain. The CDR3 is 15 residues long. Germline lookup yields CDR1 SGHKS and CDR2 YYEKEE (reference sequence). V lost 0 bases to trimming and J lost 0 bases, with 9 bases between them. The CDR3 bases are TGTGCCAGCAGCTTGGTACCGACTACTAACTATGGCTACACCTTC. Residues: CASSLVPTTNYGYTF.

This chain joins TRBV5-1 and TRBJ1-6; D gene ambiguous. Germline V gives CDR1 SGHRS, CDR2 YFSETQ. V was trimmed by 0 bases and J by 6 bases, leaving 10 bases between them. This CDR3 contains 15 residues. In DNA, the CDR3 is TGCGCCAGCAGCTTGGAAGGCGGCGGTAATTCACCCCTCCACTTT. Its protein product is CASSLEGGGNSPLHF.

The rearrangement links TRBV5-4 to TRBJ2-7; 15 nucleotides agree with TRBD2. CDR3 length: 18 residues. The V gene's germline CDR1 is SGHNT and CDR2 YYREEE (reference sequence). J was trimmed by 0 bases and V by 4 bases; bases with no gene match: 8. The DNA for the CDR3 is TGTGCCAGCAGCCCGGGGACTAGCGGGAGGCTCATCTCCTACGAGCAGTACTTC. Protein sequence: CASSPGTSGRLISYEQYF.

This clone has more than one count but fewer than ten. The chain combines TRBV7-2 with TRBJ2-7; D ambiguous. The germline V and J ends were trimmed by 0 bases and 1 base, with 7 bases remaining between them. CDR1 and CDR2 from the germline V gene are SGHTA and FQGNSA. The length of the CDR3 is 14 residues. The CDR3 sequence: CASSLASRSYEQYF. The CDR3 DNA is TGTGCCAGCAGCTTAGCTAGCCGATCCTACGAGCAGTACTTC.

The chain joins TRBV27 to TRBJ1-5; unclear D gene. The V and J ends lost 4 bases and 4 bases respectively, with 11 bases between them. This CDR3 has 14 amino acids. Germline V gene data show CDR1 as MNHEY and CDR2 as SMNVEV (reference sequence). The DNA of the CDR3 is TGTGCCAGCAGTTGGCTAGTCCGAAATCAGCCCCAGCATTTT. Translating it yields CASSWLVRNQPQHF.

The CDR3 spells CASSRLQVNQETQYF. As DNA, the CDR3 is TGTGCCAGCTCCCGATTACAGGTTAATCAAGAGACCCAGTACTTC. The J gene is TRBJ2-5, the V gene TRBV18, with a weak D call TRBD1 (5 bases). V gave up 6 bases and J gave up 2 bases, with 16 bases separating them. CDR3 length equals 15 residues. Germline V gene data show CDR1 as KGHSH and CDR2 as LQKENI.

CDR3 residues: CASSGQGRNTGELFF. The CDR3 DNA sequence: TGTGCCAGCAGTGGACAGGGAAGAAACACCGGGGAGCTGTTTTTT. This chain joins TRBV2 and TRBJ2-2; 7 bases are shared with TRBD1. Losses at the gene ends were 4 bases for V and 2 bases for J; bases not matched to a gene: 4. The CDR3 contains 15 residues. The V gene's germline CDR1 is SNHLY and CDR2 FYNNEI.

Only a few counts were recorded for this clone. The CDR3 DNA reads as TGTGCCAGCAGTTCCCCGGGAGCGGGGGAAAACAATGAGCAGTTCTTC. This encodes CASSSPGAGENNEQFF. The chain joins TRBV6-6 to TRBJ2-1; 8 bases are a match to TRBD2. Trimming removed 4 bases from V and 5 bases from J; junction bases left unmatched: 10. Germline CDR1 is MNHNY and CDR2 is SVGAGI (reference sequence). This CDR3 region has 16 residues.

The rearrangement joins TRBV4-1 to TRBJ1-1, with D possibly matching TRBD1 (6 bases). The CDR3 is made up of 15 amino acids. V shed 2 bases and J shed 4 bases, with 14 bases lying between them. Per germline, CDR1 MGHRA and CDR2 YSYEKL. As DNA, the CDR3 is TGCGCCAGCAGCCAACTGGACAGCCGGATCACTGAAGCTTTCTTT. Amino acid sequence: CASSQLDSRITEAFF.

Only one count was recorded for this clone. The CDR3 region is CASSSSVGGTDTQYF. Written as DNA, the CDR3 is TGTGCCAGTAGTAGCAGCGTCGGAGGTACAGATACGCAGTATTTT. The chain couples TRBV19 to TRBJ2-3, with a weak D call TRBD2 (5 bases). CDR3 length equals 15 residues. The ends were cut back, 4 bases at V and 3 bases at J, with 14 bases in the middle. Per the germline V gene, CDR1 is LNHDA and CDR2 is SQIVND (reference sequence).

This clone has a single count. The chain employs TRBV30 and TRBJ2-3, with D hard to call. Per the germline V gene, CDR1 is GTSNPN and CDR2 is SVGIG (reference sequence). The CDR3 length is 12 residues. Trimming removed 0 bases from V and 4 bases from J, with 5 bases in between. This CDR3 is CAWSVGPDTQYF. The CDR3 coding sequence is TGTGCCTGGAGTGTGGGCCCAGATACGCAGTATTTT.

The chain carries TRBV27 and TRBJ2-7; D is possibly TRBD2 (5 bases). The CDR3 is made up of 14 amino acids. Deletions cut 4 bases from V and 0 bases from J, with 10 bases between. From germline, CDR1 is MNHEY and CDR2 SMNVEV (reference sequence). Written as DNA, the CDR3 is TGTGCCAGCAGTTCGGTGGGAGCCTCCTACGAGCAGTACTTC. It translates to CASSSVGASYEQYF.

The sample holds a few counts of this clone. This chain connects TRBV28 to TRBJ1-2, with 7 nucleotides matching TRBD1. Germline V CDR1 and CDR2: MDHEN, SYDVKM. CDR3 size: 13 residues. Trimming cost V 6 bases and J 3 bases; bases outside gene matches: 4. The CDR3 nucleotides read TGTGCCAGCAGGGGAACAGGGGACTATGGCTACACCTTC. It encodes CASRGTGDYGYTF.

The rearrangement uses TRBV5-4 and TRBJ2-7, with D perhaps matching TRBD1 (5 bases). The CDR3 spans 13 residues. Germline V gene data show CDR1 as SGHNT and CDR2 as YYREEE (reference sequence). Trimming cost V 0 bases and J 4 bases, with 8 bases left between them. The CDR3 DNA is TGTGCCAGCAGCTTGGAGGACAAATACGAGCAGTACTTC. It translates to CASSLEDKYEQYF.

The V call is TRBV11-2, the J call TRBJ1-1; the D is unclear. The CDR3 has 13 residues. The V gene's germline CDR1 is SGHAT and CDR2 FQNNGV. Trimming removed 7 bases at V and 4 bases at J, with 13 bases between. The CDR3 loop is CASTFGVGTEAFF. The CDR3 nucleotides read TGTGCCAGCACCTTCGGGGTGGGCACTGAAGCTTTCTTT.

The J gene is TRBJ1-2, the V gene TRBV29-1; D is uncertain. Trimming cost V 2 bases and J 8 bases, with 24 bases left between them. Germline lookup yields CDR1 SQVTM and CDR2 ANQGSEA. The CDR3 is made up of 16 amino acids. The CDR3 here is CSVETYLKVRGRGYTF. The CDR3, as DNA: TGCAGCGTTGAAACCTACTTAAAGGTGCGGGGAAGGGGCTACACCTTC.

This clone was seen once. The chain combines TRBV19 with TRBJ2-7; possible D gene TRBD2, 5 bases. This CDR3 is 14 amino acids long. In germline, CDR1 is LNHDA, CDR2 SQIVND (reference sequence). The V end lost 2 bases, the J end lost 0 bases, and 8 bases lay between the germline ends. CDR3 in amino acids: CASSIRGNSYEQYF. In nucleotides, the CDR3 is TGTGCCAGTAGTATACGAGGGAACTCCTACGAGCAGTACTTC.

The chain links TRBV29-1 to TRBJ1-2; TRBD1 matches at 9 bases. The trim removed 7 bases at V and 8 bases at J, leaving 8 bases unmatched. The CDR3 covers 12 residues. Germline CDR1 and CDR2: SQVTM and ANQGSEA. The CDR3 DNA is TGCAGCGCTTCACAGGGGGCGAAAGGCTACACCTTC. Its protein product is CSASQGAKGYTF.

The chain couples TRBV28 to TRBJ2-3; 7 nucleotides align to TRBD2. V shed 2 bases and J 3 bases; nucleotides not matched to a gene: 5. The CDR3 has 15 amino acids. From germline, CDR1 is MDHEN and CDR2 SYDVKM. Here the CDR3 reads CASSLTGGPTDTQYF. The CDR3 nucleotides read TGTGCCAGCAGTTTAACGGGGGGTCCTACAGATACGCAGTATTTT.

The V call is TRBV6-6, the J call TRBJ1-6; D might be TRBD1 (5 bases). Per the germline V gene, CDR1 is MNHNY and CDR2 is SVGAGI (reference sequence). Trimming pared 4 bases from V and 8 bases from J, leaving 9 bases between. The CDR3 has 13 amino acids. For the CDR3, the DNA is TGTGCCAGCAGTTCGGGGGTGGATTCACCCCTCCACTTT. Protein sequence: CASSSGVDSPLHF.

The chain recombines TRBV28 with TRBJ2-3, with 7 positions matching TRBD1. Per germline, CDR1 MDHEN and CDR2 SYDVKM. Trimming took 6 bases from V and 0 from J; bases not matched to a gene: 9. This CDR3 has 16 residues. The CDR3: CASSSYGTASTDTQYF. CDR3 sequence (DNA): TGTGCCAGCAGCAGTTATGGGACAGCTAGCACAGATACGCAGTATTTT. The full variable domain, in which reference TRBV28 and TRBJ2-3 provide the parts outside the CDR3, is DVKVTQSSRYLVKRTGEKVFLECVQDMDHENMFWYRQDPGLGLRLIYFSYDVKMKEKGDIPEGYSVSREKKERFSLILESASTNQTSMYLCASSSYGTASTDTQYFGPGTRLTVL.

The gene calls are TRBV7-6 and TRBJ2-5; D ambiguous. The CDR3 loop spans 13 amino acids. Between the trimmed V and J ends, which lost 1 base and 0 bases, there was a span of 3 bases. Germline CDR1 SGHVS, CDR2 FNYEAQ. The CDR3 is CASSLGNQETQYF. Written as DNA, the CDR3 is TGTGCCAGCAGCTTAGGTAACCAAGAGACCCAGTACTTC.

The chain links TRBV7-8 to TRBJ2-7, with 14 positions matching TRBD2. Germline lookup yields CDR1 SGHVS and CDR2 FQNEAQ. Trimming at V came to 2 bases and at J to 4 bases, leaving 4 bases not matched to a gene. This CDR3 has 16 residues. The CDR3 DNA is TGTGCCAGCAGCTTAACAGGGACTAGCGGGAGATACGAGCAGTACTTC. It is translated as CASSLTGTSGRYEQYF.